This TCR beta chain comes out of a study of post-analysis software for immune sequencing data. Study results and limitations: Controls showed lower frequencies than patients for 5 or 6 TRBV segments, and TRBV5-6, TRBV5-1 and TRBV20-1 were among these. Co-batched samples clustered tightly together by F measure.

For this clonotype: Antigen: not known.

Prepared libraries of TCR beta cDNA carried unique molecular identifiers. From roughly 1 to 10 million T cells, roughly 0.5 million cDNA molecules were obtained. TCRdb used MiXCR to reprocess the PCR reads, holding one entry per CDR3 protein. The sample records about 200,000 distinct CDR3 sequences, over 25% being singletons. Trimming shortened V by 4 bases and J by 9 bases, and 13 bases separated the two germline ends. This CDR3 comprises 13 residues. Germline CDR1 and CDR2: KGHSH and LQKENI. The chain uses TRBV18 and TRBJ2-1; D ambiguous. This clonotype originated in a girl aged 2-17 years with multiple sclerosis. The sample comprised blood. The CDR3 loop is CASSLPGWGEQFF. As DNA, the CDR3 is TGTGCCAGCTCACTACCGGGCTGGGGTGAGCAGTTCTTC.